This TCR beta chain was obtained from a study of control samples from healthy donors and cancer patients. This clone came up a few times. V was pared by 2 bases and J by 1 base, with 6 bases between. The CDR3 runs 13 residues. Germline CDR1 SGHRS, CDR2 YFSETQ. Clones were read by immunoSEQ multiplex PCR, and TCRdb kept only the in-frame ones, dropping some. The table lists about 2,000 clones, roughly 78% of them singletons. This receptor was taken from a female donor with lung cancer. Sequences were obtained from formalin-fixed, paraffin-embedded tissue. The V and J genes are TRBV5-1 and TRBJ1-1, with TRBD1 as a possible D gene (6 bases). As DNA, the CDR3 is TGCGCCAGCAGCTTCAGGGGGAACACTGAAGCTTTCTTT. Protein product: CASSFRGNTEAFF. The entire variable domain, with the rest obtained from reference TRBV5-1 and TRBJ1-1, is as follows: KAGVTQTPRYLIKTRGQQVTLSCSPISGHRSVSWYQQTPGQGLQFLFEYFSETQRNKGNFPGRFSGRQFSNSRSEMNVSTLELGDSALYLCASSFRGNTEAFFGQGTRLTVV.